This T cell receptor beta chain was recorded in a study of T cells in Graves' hyperthyroidism and ophthalmopathy (dated by TCRdb to about 2019). Regarding the research as a whole: Peripheral blood samples were taken at initial diagnosis, before any treatment was given. To identify distinguishing TCR V-J signatures, a discovery cohort of 90 to 100 patients was used, comprising roughly 45 with Graves' ophthalmopathy and 57 with stable Graves' hyperthyroidism. Prospective prediction of ophthalmopathy was tested in an independent validation cohort consisting of 18 hyperthyroidism patients and over 15 patients who later progressed to ophthalmopathy. The paper reports TCR Vbeta CDR3 sequencing of some 140 peripheral blood samples: some 44 ophthalmopathy, under 80 hyperthyroidism and 17 progressor patients. Once sampling was done, hyperthyroidism patients were given methimazole at a starting dose of 30 mg daily, whereas ophthalmopathy patients were given high-dose intravenous methylprednisolone. The 90 to 100 discovery patients were randomly split 7:3 into training and test sets. The study also compared thyroid tissue and blood T-cell repertoires from five or six Graves' hyperthyroidism patients. The investigation overall reported the following: No statistical method was used to fix the sample size in advance, and group allocation was not hidden from the investigators. A 13 V-J signature model separated ophthalmopathy from stable hyperthyroidism, with 87.88% sensitivity and roughly 81% specificity in cross-validation and 80%/75% in testing. Most expanded thyroid clonotypes (frequency above 0.001) were also found in blood, which suggests that blood repertoires may mirror thyroid immune responses. During validation, the model predicted progression to ophthalmopathy a median of about 5.9 months ahead of onset, with approximately 71% sensitivity and 72% to 85% specificity.

Amplification of TCR beta CDR3 regions was carried out from RNA transcripts. For the first round of RT-PCR on the TCR CDR3, the HTBI primer set was used together with the Qiagen OneStep RT-PCR kit. A second multiplex PCR round built the libraries, followed by size selection and purification. Sequencing of the libraries was done on an Illumina HiSeq2000 using paired-end 100 bp reads. The authors' pipeline ran thus. Raw data were processed with SOAPnuke, discarding reads with adapters, uncalled bases, mean Phred below 15, or no exact constant-primer or identifier match. COPE v1.2.5 was used to merge high-quality paired reads, and clonotypes were defined as unique nucleotide sequences. Clonotypes were aligned to IMGT TRBV, TRBD and TRBJ reference segments using MiTCR v1.1. Only V-J combinations with frequency above 0.0001, covering about 99% of repertoires, were analysed. A TCS score was defined as the ratio between F50 (clonal expansion) and ExV (chaos), using BLOSUM62-based TCRdist between CDR3 peptides within each V-J. Welch's t-statistics and random forest reduced fewer than 600 V-J features to about 13, which were used in a naive Bayes classifier (R e1071). The public reads were reprocessed in TCRdb via fastp at Q25 and MiXCR, keeping in-frame beta chains. Records with the same CDR3 protein are collapsed into one entry carrying the most frequent genes and DNA. Here the V and J calls rest on TCRdb's processing, not on the authors' analysis. Across this sample there are some 420,000 distinct CDR3 sequences, with roughly 13% seen only once. Less than 6.5% of the sample goes to the ten largest clones.

A patient counted as having stable Graves' hyperthyroidism if no progression to ophthalmopathy occurred over 18 months of follow-up. Hyperthyroidism patients were newly diagnosed, with disease duration under 2 months, and aged 18 to 65 years. Any patient with an uncontrolled infection, another autoimmune disease, pregnancy or lactation was excluded. Diagnoses were based on clinical symptoms, serum thyroxine and TRAb, thyroid ultrasound and orbital computed tomography. PBMCs were separated from around 9.1 ml of fresh peripheral blood using Ficoll-Paque density gradient centrifugation. Trizol reagent was used to extract total RNA, and RNA quality was then checked on an Agilent 2100 Bioanalyzer. V is shortened by 5 bases, J by 2 bases, and the region joining them spans 11 bases. The CDR3 runs 14 residues from the cysteine to the phenylalanine. Here the CDR3 DNA is all that survives: 42 bases in frame from base 1. CDR1 SGHTA and CDR2 FQGTGA are derived from the germline V gene.

This clonotype was detected ten times or more. Its antigen specificity is not known. The input lacks base qualities; no much larger clone sits a single base away. Sequenced: blood. The TCR sequence derives from a woman under 30 with Graves' hyperthyroidism. The chain was built from TRBV7-3 and TRBJ2-3; too little of a D gene remains to name it. The nucleotides are TGTGCCAGCAGCCCCGAACTAACCACAGATACGCAGTATTTT. Its coded protein is CASSPELTTDTQYF.